The present entry profiles one T cell receptor (beta chain) with its context. The CDR3 is 14 residues long. V lost 1 base and J 2 bases, leaving 7 bases between the germline ends. Germline loops: CDR1 SGHAT, CDR2 FQNNGV. This sample was included in a study of T cell changes during pregnancy in multiple sclerosis. Measured with immunoSEQ multiplex PCR; TCRdb has only the in-frame clones, and not every one. The table lists over 85,000 clones, 85% to 95% of them singletons, with around 1.8% in the top ten. This chain connects TRBV11-2 to TRBJ2-3; D ambiguous. The receptor's source is a female donor in good health, enrolled as a control in a pregnancy study. Sequencing used peripheral blood, obtained in the first trimester of pregnancy. CDR3 coding DNA: TGTGCCAGCAGCTTAGCGGGTCTCACAGATACGCAGTATTTT. This codes for CASSLAGLTDTQYF.